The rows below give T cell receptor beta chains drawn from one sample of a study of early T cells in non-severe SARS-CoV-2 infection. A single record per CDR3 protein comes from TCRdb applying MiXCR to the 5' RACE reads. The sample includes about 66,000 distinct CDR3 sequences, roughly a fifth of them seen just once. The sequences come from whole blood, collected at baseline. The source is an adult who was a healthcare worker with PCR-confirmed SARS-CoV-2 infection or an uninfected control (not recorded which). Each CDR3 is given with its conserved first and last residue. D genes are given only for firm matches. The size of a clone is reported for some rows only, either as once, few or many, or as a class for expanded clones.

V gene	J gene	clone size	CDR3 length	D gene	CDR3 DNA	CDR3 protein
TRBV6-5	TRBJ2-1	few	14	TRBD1	TGTGCCAGCAGAGACGGGACAGCCTTAAATGAGCAGTTCTTC	CASRDGTALNEQFF
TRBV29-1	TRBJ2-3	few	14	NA	TGCAGCGTTGTTTGGGGTAGCTCCACAGATACGCAGTATTTT	CSVVWGSSTDTQYF
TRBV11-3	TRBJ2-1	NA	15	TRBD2	TGTGCCAGCAGCTCCGGGGGACTAGCTTTAAATGAGCAGTTCTTC	CASSSGGLALNEQFF
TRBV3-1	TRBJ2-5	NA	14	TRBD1	TGTGCCAGCAGCCCGCCGGGACAGGAAGAGACCCAGTACTTC	CASSPPGQEETQYF
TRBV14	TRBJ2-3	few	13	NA	TGTGCCAGCAGCCCCCTAAACACAGATACGCAGTATTTT	CASSPLNTDTQYF
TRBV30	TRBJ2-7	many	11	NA	TGTGCCTGGACGGGCCCCTACGAGCAGTACTTC	CAWTGPYEQYF
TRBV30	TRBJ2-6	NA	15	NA	TGTGCCTGGAGTACTAGGGGAGCCGGGGCCAACGTCCTGACTTTC	CAWSTRGAGANVLTF
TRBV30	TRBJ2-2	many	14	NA	TGTGCCTGGAGTGAGACAGCGAGCACCGGGGAGCTGTTTTTT	CAWSETASTGELFF
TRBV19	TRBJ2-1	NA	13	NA	TGTGCCAGTAGCGGTCAGTTCTACAATGAGCAGTTCTTC	CASSGQFYNEQFF
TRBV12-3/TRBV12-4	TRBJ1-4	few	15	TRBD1	TGTGCCAGCAGTTTGGGACAGGGAGGGGATGAAAAACTGTTTTTT	CASSLGQGGDEKLFF
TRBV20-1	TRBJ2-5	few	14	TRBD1	TGCAGTGCTACGTTAGTGACAGGGACAGAGACCCAGTACTTC	CSATLVTGTETQYF
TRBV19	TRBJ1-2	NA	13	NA	TGTGCCAGTAGTATGACCCCGGACTATGGCTACACCTTC	CASSMTPDYGYTF
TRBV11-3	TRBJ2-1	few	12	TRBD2	TGTGCCAGCAGCTTAGACGGGAGGAAGCAGTTCTTC	CASSLDGRKQFF
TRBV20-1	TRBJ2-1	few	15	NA	TGCAGTGCTAGTGACAGCCGGGTTGGTCCGAGTCGTCAGTTCTTC	CSASDSRVGPSRQFF
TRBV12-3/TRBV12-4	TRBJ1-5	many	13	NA	TGTGCCAGCAGTTTAGAAGGGTTGCAGCCCCAGCATTTT	CASSLEGLQPQHF
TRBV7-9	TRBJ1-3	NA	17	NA	TGTGCCAGCAGCTCGTTACAGGAGACCTCCTCTGGAAACACCATATATTTT	CASSSLQETSSGNTIYF
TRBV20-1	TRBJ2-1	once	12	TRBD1	TGCAGTGCTAGGACAGGGACGGCTGAGCAGTTCTTC	CSARTGTAEQFF
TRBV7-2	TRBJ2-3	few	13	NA	TGTGCCAGCAGCCTCAAATGGACAGATACGCAGTATTTT	CASSLKWTDTQYF
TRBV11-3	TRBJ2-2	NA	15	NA	TGTGCCAGCAGCTTAGGTGGGGACACCACCGGGGAGCTGTTTTTT	CASSLGGDTTGELFF
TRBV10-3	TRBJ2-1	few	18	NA	TGTGCCATCAGTGAGTCGAGCGTTAGAAGGACTTCCGTGGGTGAGCAGTTCTTC	CAISESSVRRTSVGEQFF
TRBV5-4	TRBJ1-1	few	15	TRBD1	TGTGCCAGCAGTCGCCGAGCAGGGGGCAACACTGAAGCTTTCTTT	CASSRRAGGNTEAFF
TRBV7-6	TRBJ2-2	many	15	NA	TGTGCCAGCAGCTGGCTTGGGACAAAATCCGGGGAGCTGTTTTTT	CASSWLGTKSGELFF
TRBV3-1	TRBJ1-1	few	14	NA	TGTGCCAGCAGCCTACCGAATAAGGGCACTGAAGCTTTCTTT	CASSLPNKGTEAFF
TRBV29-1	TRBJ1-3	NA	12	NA	TGCAGCGTTGAAACTTCTGGAAACACCATATATTTT	CSVETSGNTIYF
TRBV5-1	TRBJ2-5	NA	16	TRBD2	TGCGCCAGCAGCTTGGAAAGCGGGGGCAATTGGGGGACCCAGTACTTC	CASSLESGGNWGTQYF
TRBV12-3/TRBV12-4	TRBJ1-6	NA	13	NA	TGTGCCAGCAGTCTCGGGACAAACTCACCCCTCCACTTT	CASSLGTNSPLHF
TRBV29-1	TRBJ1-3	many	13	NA	TGCAGCGCCGAGGGAGGCTCTGGAAACACCATATATTTT	CSAEGGSGNTIYF
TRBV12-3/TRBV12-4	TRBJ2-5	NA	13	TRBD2	TGTGCCAGCAGTATTAGCGGGGGAGAGACCCAGTACTTC	CASSISGGETQYF
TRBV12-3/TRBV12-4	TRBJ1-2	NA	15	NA	TGTGCCAGCAGTTCATTCGTGGGGGCACTCGATGGCTACACCTTC	CASSSFVGALDGYTF
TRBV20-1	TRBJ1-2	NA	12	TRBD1	TGCAGTGCTAGCGGGACAGTCTATGGCTACACCTTC	CSASGTVYGYTF